This TCR beta chain was recorded in a study of blood T cell repertoires in COVID-19. The CDR3 has 13 amino acids. The V end lost 2 bases, the J end lost 2 bases, and 6 bases lay between the germline ends. Looked up from germline, CDR1 is MNHEY and CDR2 is SVGEGT. Study processing details: Estimates of nucleated cell counts were drawn from the amplification of reference gene primers. Generated by immunoSEQ multiplex PCR, the TCRdb table keeps only in-frame clones and is missing some. The D gene and trimming were derived from the DNA, and the V and J assignments and clone size from that table. The sample contains 150,000 or so clones, roughly 80% of which appear only once.

The sequencing input was peripheral blood. This chain joins TRBV6-2 or TRBV6-3 and TRBJ1-2; D is possibly TRBD1 (5 bases). The source is a woman in her seventies with COVID-19, enrolled during active disease. CDR3 nucleotides: TGTGCCAGCAGTTACGCAGGGAACTATGGCTACACCTTC. Amino acids: CASSYAGNYGYTF.